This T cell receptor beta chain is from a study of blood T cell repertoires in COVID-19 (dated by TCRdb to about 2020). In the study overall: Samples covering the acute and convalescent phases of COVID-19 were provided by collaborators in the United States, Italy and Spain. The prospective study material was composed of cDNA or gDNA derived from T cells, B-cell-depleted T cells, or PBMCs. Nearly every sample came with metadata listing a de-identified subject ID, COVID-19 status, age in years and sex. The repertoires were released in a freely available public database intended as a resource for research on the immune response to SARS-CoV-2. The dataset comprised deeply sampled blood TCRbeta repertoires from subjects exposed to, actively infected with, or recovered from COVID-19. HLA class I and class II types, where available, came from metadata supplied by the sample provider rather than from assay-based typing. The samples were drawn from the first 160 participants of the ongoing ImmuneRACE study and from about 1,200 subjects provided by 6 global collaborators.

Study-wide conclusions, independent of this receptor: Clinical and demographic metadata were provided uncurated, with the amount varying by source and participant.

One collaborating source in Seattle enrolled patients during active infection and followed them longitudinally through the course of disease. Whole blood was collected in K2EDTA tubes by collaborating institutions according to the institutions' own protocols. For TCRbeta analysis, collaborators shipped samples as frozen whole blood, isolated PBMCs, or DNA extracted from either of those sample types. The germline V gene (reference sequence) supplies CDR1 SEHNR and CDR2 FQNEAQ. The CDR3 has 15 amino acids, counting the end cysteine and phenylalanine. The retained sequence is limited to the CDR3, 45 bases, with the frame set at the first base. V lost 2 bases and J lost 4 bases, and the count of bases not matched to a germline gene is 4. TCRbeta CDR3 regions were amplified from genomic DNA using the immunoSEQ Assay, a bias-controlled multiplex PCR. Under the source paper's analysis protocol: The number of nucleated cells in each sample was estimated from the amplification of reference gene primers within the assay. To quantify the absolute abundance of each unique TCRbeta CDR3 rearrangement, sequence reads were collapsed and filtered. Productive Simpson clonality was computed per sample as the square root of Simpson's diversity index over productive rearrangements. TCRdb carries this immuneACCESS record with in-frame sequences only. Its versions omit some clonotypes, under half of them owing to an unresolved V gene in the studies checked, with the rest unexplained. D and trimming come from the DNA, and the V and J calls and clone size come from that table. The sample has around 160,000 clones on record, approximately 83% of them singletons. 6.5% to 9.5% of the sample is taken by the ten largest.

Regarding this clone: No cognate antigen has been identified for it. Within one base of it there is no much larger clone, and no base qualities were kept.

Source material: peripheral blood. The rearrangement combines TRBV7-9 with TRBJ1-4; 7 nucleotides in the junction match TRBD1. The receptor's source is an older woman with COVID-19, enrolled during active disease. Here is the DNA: TGTGCCAGCAGCTTACAGGGACAGCATAATGAAAAACTGTTTTTT. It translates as CASSLQGQHNEKLFF. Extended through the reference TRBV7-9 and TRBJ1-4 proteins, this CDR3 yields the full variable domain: DTGVSQNPRHKITKRGQNVTFRCDPISEHNRLYWYRQTLGQGPEFLTYFQNEAQLEKSRLLSDRFSAERPKGSFSTLEIQRTEQGDSAMYLCASSLQGQHNEKLFFGSGTQLSVL.